A single sample is the source of the 15 T cell receptor beta chains below, sequenced in a study of blood T cell repertoires in COVID-19 (dated by TCRdb to about 2020). Library preparation used the immunoSEQ multiplex PCR assay. TCRdb limited this immuneACCESS table to in-frame rearrangements with V and J called. A share of clones is missing; checked studies link under half to unresolved V genes, and the rest is unexplained. In all, the sample holds around 130,000 clones, and about 80% of those were seen once. Around 2.4% of the sample comes from the top ten. Sequencing used PBMCs or T cells enriched from blood (not recorded which). These TCRs come from a man aged 40-49 years with acute COVID-19.

The V and J genes are TRBV3-1 (or the pseudogene TRBV3-2) and TRBJ1-4; the D is unclear. The CDR3 is 11 amino acids. Per germline, CDR1 LGHDT and CDR2 YNNKEL (reference sequence). V was trimmed by 4 bases and J by 10 bases, leaving 7 bases between them. The CDR3 DNA reads as TGTGCCAGCAGCCGATCAGGAAAACTGTTTTTT. This gives the protein CASSRSGKLFF.

This chain connects TRBV5-4 to TRBJ1-4; 7 bases align to TRBD1. The length of the CDR3 is 16 residues. Germline V lookup: CDR1 SGHNT, CDR2 YYREEE (reference sequence). The J segment lost 0 bases and the V segment lost 4 bases, leaving 6 bases of the junction unmatched. Here the CDR3 reads CASSETGIATNEKLFF. The CDR3 bases are TGTGCCAGCAGCGAGACAGGGATTGCAACTAATGAAAAACTGTTTTTT.

J is TRBJ1-4 and V is TRBV15, with TRBD1 matching 7 bases. Germline CDR1 reads LNHNV; CDR2 reads YYDKDF (reference sequence). The V and J ends lost 0 bases and 4 bases, in that order; junction bases with no gene match: 2. The CDR3 loop spans 15 amino acids. CDR3 loop: CATSRDTGDNEKLFF. CDR3 DNA sequence: TGTGCCACCAGCAGAGACACAGGGGATAATGAAAAACTGTTTTTT. Together with reference TRBV15 and TRBJ1-4, the CDR3 gives the full variable domain: DAMVIQNPRYQVTQFGKPVTLSCSQTLNHNVMYWYQQKSSQAPKLLFHYYDKDFNNEADTPDNFQSRRPNTSFCFLDIRSPGLGDTAMYLCATSRDTGDNEKLFFGSGTQLSVL.

This rearrangement joins TRBV6-9 to TRBJ2-7; TRBD1 is a possible D gene (5 bases). V was clipped by 4 bases and J by 4 bases, with 8 bases between them. CDR1 MNHGY and CDR2 SVAAGI come from the germline V gene. This CDR3 region has 12 residues. In nucleotides, the CDR3 is TGTGCCAGCAGTTCCCCAGGGTACGAGCAGTACTTC. The encoded protein is CASSSPGYEQYF.

This rearrangement joins TRBV18 to TRBJ2-5, with TRBD2 matching 8 bases. The CDR3 covers 15 residues. Trimming at V came to 5 bases and at J to 5 bases, leaving 10 bases not matched to a gene. The germline gives CDR1 KGHSH, CDR2 LQKENI. In nucleotides, the CDR3 is TGTGCCAGCTCAACGTCCGGGAGGGCGGGGGAGACCCAGTACTTC. As protein: CASSTSGRAGETQYF.

The V gene is TRBV15, the J gene TRBJ2-5; tentative D call: TRBD2 (5 bases). Trimming shortened V by 0 bases and J by 8 bases, and 13 bases separated the two germline ends. The CDR3 runs 14 residues. Per the germline V gene, CDR1 is LNHNV and CDR2 is YYDKDF (reference sequence). This CDR3 reads CATSREDGIQTQYF. The CDR3 nucleotides are TGTGCCACCAGCAGAGAAGACGGGATACAAACCCAGTACTTC. The full variable domain, with the rest looked up from reference TRBV15 and TRBJ2-5, is DAMVIQNPRYQVTQFGKPVTLSCSQTLNHNVMYWYQQKSSQAPKLLFHYYDKDFNNEADTPDNFQSRRPNTSFCFLDIRSPGLGDTAMYLCATSREDGIQTQYFGPGTRLLVL.

J is TRBJ2-7 and V is TRBV7-9; 7 nucleotides align to TRBD2. Germline CDR1 and CDR2: SEHNR and FQNEAQ (reference sequence). The CDR3 has 12 residues. J gave up 5 bases and V 4 bases, and 2 bases lay outside the gene matches. The CDR3 region is CASSSGGNEQYF. CDR3 DNA sequence: TGTGCCAGCAGCTCCGGGGGGAACGAGCAGTACTTC.

This clone was observed a handful of times. The chain is built from TRBV19 and TRBJ2-5; 7 nucleotides line up with TRBD1. The junction had 8 bases not matched to a gene; V was cut back by 6 bases and J by 7 bases. This CDR3 has 13 residues. Germline CDR1 and CDR2: LNHDA and SQIVND (reference sequence). DNA of the CDR3: TGTGCCAGTAGCCCGACAGGGCCAGGGACCCAGTACTTC. Translated: CASSPTGPGTQYF.

The CDR3 spells CAISELLTTGELFF. The CDR3 nucleotides are TGTGCCATCAGTGAGTTACTAACCACCGGGGAGCTGTTTTTT. This chain connects TRBV10-3 to TRBJ2-2; D is undetermined. The CDR3 runs 14 residues. Germline V gene data show CDR1 as ENHRY and CDR2 as SYGVKD. Trimming cost V 1 base and J 4 bases, with 7 bases left between them.

The J gene is TRBJ2-7, the V gene TRBV19; D is perhaps TRBD1 (5 bases). In germline, CDR1 is LNHDA, CDR2 SQIVND (reference sequence). CDR3 length: 14 residues. The V gene lost 4 bases and the J gene lost 2 bases, with 12 bases spanning the gap. In nucleotides, the CDR3 is TGTGCCAGTAGTACACAGGAAGCCCCCTACGAGCAGTACTTC. It yields the protein CASSTQEAPYEQYF. The full variable domain, in which reference TRBV19 and TRBJ2-7 provide the parts outside the CDR3, is DGGITQSPKYLFRKEGQNVTLSCEQNLNHDAMYWYRQDPGQGLRLIYYSQIVNDFQKGDIAEGYSVSREKKESFPLTVTSAQKNPTAFYLCASSTQEAPYEQYFGPGTRLTVT.

The rearrangement links TRBV3-1 (or the pseudogene TRBV3-2) to TRBJ2-1, with a tentative D call TRBD1 (6 bases). Germline lookup yields CDR1 LGHDT and CDR2 YNNKEL (reference sequence). This CDR3 contains 15 residues. V dropped 1 base and J dropped 4 bases, with 11 bases sitting between them. The CDR3 is CASSQAGVGYNEQFF. The CDR3 DNA sequence: TGTGCCAGCAGCCAAGCAGGGGTCGGGTACAATGAGCAGTTCTTC.

The chain carries TRBV4-2 and TRBJ2-7; 9 bases match TRBD1. CDR1 LGHNA and CDR2 YNFKEQ come from the germline V gene. V gave up 4 bases and J gave up 0 bases; unmatched junction bases: 7. CDR3 length: 16 amino acids. The DNA of the CDR3 is TGTGCCAGCAGCCTAGGTGACAGGGGGGGCTCCTACGAGCAGTACTTC. Amino acids: CASSLGDRGGSYEQYF.

Regarding this clone: Mismatch with germline at one junction end may stem from a read error. V usage is TRBV7-7 and J usage is TRBJ2-5; 8 nucleotides match TRBD2. The CDR3 contains 15 residues. CDR1 and CDR2 (germline): SSHAT, FNYEAQ (reference sequence). The CDR3 nucleotides read TGTGCTAGCACGAACGGGGGGGCAGTTGGAGAGACCCAGTACTTC. The encoded protein is CASTNGGAVGETQYF.

The CDR3 here is CASSSGGYGGNTIYF. In DNA form, the CDR3 reads TGTGCCAGCAGCTCAGGGGGATACGGTGGAAACACCATATATTTT. The J gene is TRBJ1-3, the V gene TRBV7-9; 7 positions agree with TRBD1. Germline CDR1 SEHNR, CDR2 FQNEAQ (reference sequence). The CDR3 length is 15 residues. The J segment lost 3 bases and the V segment lost 4 bases, leaving 6 bases of the junction unmatched.

V and J are TRBV9 and TRBJ2-1; maybe TRBD2 (6 bases). With 0 bases removed from V and 9 bases from J, the gap between germline ends came to 10 bases. Germline V gives CDR1 SGDLS, CDR2 YYNGEE. CDR3 size: 13 residues. CDR3 loop: CASSVEGSGEQFF. CDR3 nucleotides: TGTGCCAGCAGCGTAGAGGGTAGCGGTGAGCAGTTCTTC. The full variable domain, completed using reference TRBV9 and TRBJ2-1, is DSGVTQTPKHLITATGQRVTLRCSPRSGDLSVYWYQQSLDQGLQFLIQYYNGEERAKGNILERFSAQQFPDLHSELNLSSLELGDSALYFCASSVEGSGEQFFGPGTRLTVL.